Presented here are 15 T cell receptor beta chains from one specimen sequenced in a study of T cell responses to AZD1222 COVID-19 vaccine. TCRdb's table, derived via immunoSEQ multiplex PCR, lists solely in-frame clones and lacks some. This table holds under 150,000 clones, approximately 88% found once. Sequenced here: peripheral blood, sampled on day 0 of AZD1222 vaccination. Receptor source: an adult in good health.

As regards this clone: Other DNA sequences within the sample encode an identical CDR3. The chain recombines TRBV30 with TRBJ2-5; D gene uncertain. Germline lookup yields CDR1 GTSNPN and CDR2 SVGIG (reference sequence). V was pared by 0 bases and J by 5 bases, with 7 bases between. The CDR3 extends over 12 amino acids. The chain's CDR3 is CAWSVQGETQYF. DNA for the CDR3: TGTGCCTGGAGTGTACAAGGGGAGACCCAGTACTTC.

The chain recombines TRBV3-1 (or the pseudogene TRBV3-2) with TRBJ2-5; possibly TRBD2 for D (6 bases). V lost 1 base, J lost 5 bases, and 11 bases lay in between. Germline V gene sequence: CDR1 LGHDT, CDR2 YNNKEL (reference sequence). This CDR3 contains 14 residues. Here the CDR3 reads CASSQVGAGETQYF. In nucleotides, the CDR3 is TGTGCCAGCAGCCAAGTCGGGGCGGGGGAGACCCAGTACTTC.

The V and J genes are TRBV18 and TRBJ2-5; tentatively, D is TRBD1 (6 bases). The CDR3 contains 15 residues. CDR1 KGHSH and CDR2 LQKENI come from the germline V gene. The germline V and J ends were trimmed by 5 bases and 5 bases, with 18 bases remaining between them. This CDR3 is CASSVRDTGTETQYF. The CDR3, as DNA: TGTGCCAGCTCAGTACGGGACACAGGAACGGAGACCCAGTACTTC.

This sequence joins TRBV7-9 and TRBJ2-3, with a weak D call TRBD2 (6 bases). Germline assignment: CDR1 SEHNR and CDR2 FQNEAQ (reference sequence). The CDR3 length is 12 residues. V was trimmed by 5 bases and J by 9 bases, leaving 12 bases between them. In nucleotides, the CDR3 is TGTGCCAGCAGCCTCGGAGGGAGGACGCAGTATTTT. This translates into CASSLGGRTQYF.

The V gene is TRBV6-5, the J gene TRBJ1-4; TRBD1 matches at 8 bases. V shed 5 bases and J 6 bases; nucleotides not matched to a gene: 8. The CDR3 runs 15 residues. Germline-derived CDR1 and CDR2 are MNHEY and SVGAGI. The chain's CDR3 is CASSQQGVGDEKLFF. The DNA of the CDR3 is TGTGCCAGCAGTCAACAGGGGGTAGGGGATGAAAAACTGTTTTTT.

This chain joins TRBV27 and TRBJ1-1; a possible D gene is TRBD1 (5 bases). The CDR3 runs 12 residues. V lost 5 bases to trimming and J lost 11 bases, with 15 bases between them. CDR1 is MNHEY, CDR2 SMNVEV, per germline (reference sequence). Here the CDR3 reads CASSPQGVGAFF. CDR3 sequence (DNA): TGTGCCAGCAGTCCTCAGGGCGTGGGTGCTTTCTTT.

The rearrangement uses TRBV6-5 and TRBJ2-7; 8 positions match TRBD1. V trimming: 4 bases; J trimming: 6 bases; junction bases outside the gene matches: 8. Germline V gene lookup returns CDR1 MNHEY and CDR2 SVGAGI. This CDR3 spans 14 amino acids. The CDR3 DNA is TGTGCCAGCAGTTTCTACAGGGGGGAGTCCGAGCAGTACTTC. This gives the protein CASSFYRGESEQYF.

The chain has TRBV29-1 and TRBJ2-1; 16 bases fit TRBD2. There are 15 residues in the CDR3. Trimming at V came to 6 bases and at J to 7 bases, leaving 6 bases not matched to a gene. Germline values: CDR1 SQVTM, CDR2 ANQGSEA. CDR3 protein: CSVRGTSGGANEQFF. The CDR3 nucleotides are TGCAGCGTACGCGGGACTAGCGGGGGGGCAAATGAGCAGTTCTTC.

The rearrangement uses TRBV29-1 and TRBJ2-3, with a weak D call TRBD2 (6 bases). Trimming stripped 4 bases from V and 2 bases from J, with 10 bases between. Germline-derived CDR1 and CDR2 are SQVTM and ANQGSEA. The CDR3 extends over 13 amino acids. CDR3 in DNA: TGCAGCGTTGTGGGAGGAATCACAGATACGCAGTATTTT. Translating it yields CSVVGGITDTQYF.

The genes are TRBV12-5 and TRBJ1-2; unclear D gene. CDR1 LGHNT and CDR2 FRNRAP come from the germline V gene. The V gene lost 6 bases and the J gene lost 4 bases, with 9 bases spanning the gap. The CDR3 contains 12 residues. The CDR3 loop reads CASGLLGYGYTF. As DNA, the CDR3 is TGTGCTAGTGGACTTCTGGGCTATGGCTACACCTTC.

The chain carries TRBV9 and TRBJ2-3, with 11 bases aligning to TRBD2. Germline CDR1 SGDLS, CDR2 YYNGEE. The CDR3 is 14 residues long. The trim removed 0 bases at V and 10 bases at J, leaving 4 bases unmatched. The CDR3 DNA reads TGTGCCAGCAGCGTAGTTAGCGGGGGGGTAGCGCAGTATTTT. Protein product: CASSVVSGGVAQYF.

The CDR3 bases are TGCGCCAGCAGCTTGACGGGCGCCGACACCGGGGAGCTGTTTTTT. Residues: CASSLTGADTGELFF. The chain is built from TRBV5-1 and TRBJ2-2; D gene uncertain. The V gene's germline CDR1 is SGHRS and CDR2 YFSETQ. This CDR3 has 15 residues. The V end was cut by 1 base, the J end by 3 bases, with 10 bases between.

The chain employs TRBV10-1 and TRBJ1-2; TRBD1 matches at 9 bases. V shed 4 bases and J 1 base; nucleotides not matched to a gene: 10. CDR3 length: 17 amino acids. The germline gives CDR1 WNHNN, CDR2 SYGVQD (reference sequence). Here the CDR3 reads CASSGDRAYQFNYGYTF. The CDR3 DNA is TGCGCCAGCAGTGGGGACAGGGCATACCAATTTAACTATGGCTACACCTTC.

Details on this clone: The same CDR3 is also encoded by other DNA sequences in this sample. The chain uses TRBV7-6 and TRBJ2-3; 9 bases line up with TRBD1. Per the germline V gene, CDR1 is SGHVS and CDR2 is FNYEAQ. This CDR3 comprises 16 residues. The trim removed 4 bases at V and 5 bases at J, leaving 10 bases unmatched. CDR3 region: CASSSSPGQGKDTQYF. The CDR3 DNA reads TGTGCCAGCAGCTCGTCGCCGGGACAGGGAAAAGATACGCAGTATTTT.

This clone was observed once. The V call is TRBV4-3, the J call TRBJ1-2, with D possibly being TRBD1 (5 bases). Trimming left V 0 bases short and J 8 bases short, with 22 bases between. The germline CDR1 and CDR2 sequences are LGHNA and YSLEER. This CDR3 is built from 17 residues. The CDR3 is CASSQDGTGAFTRGYTF. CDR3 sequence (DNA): TGCGCCAGCAGCCAAGATGGTACAGGAGCCTTCACGCGGGGCTACACCTTC.